This TCR beta chain emerged from a study of early T cells in non-severe SARS-CoV-2 infection. Turning to the study itself: The chains were unpaired, and the sequenced material was bulk RNA from unsorted whole blood.

The germline gives CDR1 LGHNA, CDR2 YNFKEQ. This CDR3 is 15 amino acids long. J was trimmed by 3 bases and V by 3 bases; bases with no gene match: 5. This clonotype was seen at least ten times. Individual cDNA molecules received unique molecular identifiers during library preparation. TCRdb independently ran MiXCR on the 5' RACE reads; one entry per CDR3 protein. Of tens of thousands of distinct CDR3 sequences listed, less than 15% are singletons. The clonotype was recovered from an adult who was a healthcare worker with PCR-confirmed SARS-CoV-2 infection or an uninfected control (not recorded which). The rearrangement links TRBV4-2 to TRBJ2-5; TRBD1 aligns across 9 bases. Sequenced: whole blood. The CDR3 spells CASSQWTGDEETQYF. In DNA, the CDR3 is TGTGCCAGCAGCCAGTGGACAGGGGACGAAGAGACCCAGTACTTC.